The 32 T cell receptor beta chains in this list originate from one sample, sequenced in a study of blood T cell repertoires in COVID-19 (dated by TCRdb to the early 2020s). The library was produced with the immunoSEQ multiplex PCR assay. The immuneACCESS repertoire file appears here via TCRdb, limited to in-frame rearrangements. These files lack a portion of the clones; in checked studies, under half of the deficit traces to unresolved V genes, and the cause of the others is not known. In this sample the table shows about 100,000 clones, roughly 84% of which occur a single time. Of the sample, roughly 7.4% falls within the top ten clones. The sample comprised peripheral blood. These receptors came from a man younger than 45 in a cohort sampled during active COVID-19.

V gene TRBV19 combines with J gene TRBJ2-5; the match to TRBD1 covers 7 bases. J lost 4 bases, V lost 5 bases, and 10 bases had no gene match. The CDR3 is made up of 15 amino acids. Germline V lookup: CDR1 LNHDA, CDR2 SQIVND (reference sequence). Here the CDR3 reads CASSVGTVSRETQYF. The DNA for the CDR3 is TGTGCCAGTAGTGTTGGGACAGTATCTCGAGAGACCCAGTACTTC.

The genes are TRBV3-1 (or the pseudogene TRBV3-2) and TRBJ2-2; TRBD1 is a possible D gene (6 bases). The germline V gene has CDR1 LGHDT and CDR2 YNNKEL (reference sequence). Trimming pared 0 bases from V and 7 bases from J, leaving 24 bases between. This CDR3 has 19 amino acids. The CDR3 region has the DNA TGTGCCAGCAGCCAAGATGGAGTCCTAGGGGGAATACCGATCGGGGAGCTGTTTTTT. It codes for CASSQDGVLGGIPIGELFF.

The chain has TRBV5-6 and TRBJ1-3; D remains unclear. Germline V gives CDR1 SGHDT, CDR2 YYEEEE. V was clipped by 4 bases and J by 0 bases, with 11 bases between them. This CDR3 comprises 15 residues. CDR3 protein: CASSPDKASGNTIYF. For the CDR3, the DNA is TGTGCCAGCAGCCCCGACAAAGCCTCTGGAAACACCATATATTTT.

This clone showed up just once. This sequence joins TRBV9 and TRBJ2-2; 8 bases map to TRBD2. The CDR3 is 15 residues long. V shed 3 bases, J shed 0 bases, and the junction held 1 base outside the gene matches. Germline V gives CDR1 SGDLS, CDR2 YYNGEE. The CDR3 region is CASSGGGSNTGELFF. The CDR3 nucleotides are TGTGCCAGCAGCGGCGGGGGGTCGAACACCGGGGAGCTGTTTTTT.

The genes are TRBV24-1 and TRBJ2-3; 10 nucleotides align to TRBD1. Germline-derived CDR1 and CDR2 are KGHDR and SFDVKD. The CDR3 runs 15 residues. With 3 bases clipped from V and 6 bases from J, the junction kept 5 bases outside the gene matches. The CDR3 protein is CATSDTGTGVDTQYF. The CDR3 nucleotides read TGTGCCACCAGTGATACTGGGACAGGGGTGGATACGCAGTATTTT.

The chain uses TRBV7-9 and TRBJ1-6; 9 nucleotides line up with TRBD1. The CDR3 has 16 amino acids. Trimming took 1 base from V and 7 from J; bases not matched to a gene: 5. Germline V gene lookup returns CDR1 SEHNR and CDR2 FQNEAQ (reference sequence). The chain's CDR3 is CASSLGAGQGNSPLHF. CDR3 bases: TGTGCCAGCAGCTTAGGGGCAGGACAGGGGAATTCACCCCTCCACTTT.

V is TRBV7-2 and J is TRBJ2-1; TRBD1 agrees at 8 bases. Germline CDR1 is SGHTA and CDR2 is FQGNSA. V lost 2 bases, J lost 7 bases, and 7 bases stayed unmatched. The CDR3 runs to 15 residues. This CDR3 reads CASSLQQGARNEQFF. The DNA of the CDR3 is TGTGCCAGCAGCTTACAGCAGGGGGCAAGAAATGAGCAGTTCTTC.

The V gene is TRBV2, the J gene TRBJ2-1; 8 nucleotides line up with TRBD2. Germline CDR1 SNHLY, CDR2 FYNNEI. V was pared by 4 bases and J by 1 base, with 3 bases of the junction left unmatched. The CDR3 is 15 amino acids. DNA for the CDR3: TGTGCCAGCAGTGCTACTAGCGGATCCTACAATGAGCAGTTCTTC. Amino acids: CASSATSGSYNEQFF.

The J gene is TRBJ1-2, the V gene TRBV27; the D gene is possibly TRBD1 (5 bases). Between the trimmed V and J ends, which lost 7 bases and 7 bases, there was a span of 25 bases. CDR1 and CDR2 (germline): MNHEY, SMNVEV (reference sequence). This CDR3 spans 16 amino acids. The CDR3 region is CASTTLGTSAVGGYTF. CDR3 in DNA: TGTGCCAGCACCACCTTAGGGACTTCGGCGGTGGGTGGCTACACCTTC.

V and J are TRBV3-1 (or the pseudogene TRBV3-2) and TRBJ1-1, with D uncertain. V lost 0 bases and J lost 6, with 26 bases in between. The CDR3 has 19 residues. Germline V gene sequence: CDR1 LGHDT, CDR2 YNNKEL (reference sequence). The CDR3 region has the DNA TGTGCCAGCAGCCAAGATATCGGAGGCACCCTAGCCCGAGGCGCTGAAGCTTTCTTT. As protein: CASSQDIGGTLARGAEAFF.

This chain connects TRBV6-1 to TRBJ1-5; TRBD1 is a possible D gene (5 bases). With 0 bases removed from V and 6 bases from J, the gap between germline ends came to 9 bases. In germline, CDR1 is MNHNS, CDR2 SASEGT. This CDR3 comprises 14 residues. The CDR3 is CASSEARRGQPQHF. The CDR3 region has the DNA TGTGCCAGCAGTGAAGCTAGGAGGGGTCAGCCCCAGCATTTT.

This clone was seen just once. Written as DNA, the CDR3 is TGTGCCAGTAGTATAGACTCGCCCCGGGGGGCGCCATACAATGAGCAGTTCTTC. Translation gives CASSIDSPRGAPYNEQFF. This chain uses TRBV19 with TRBJ2-1, with D perhaps matching TRBD2 (7 bases). This CDR3 has 18 residues. V was clipped by 0 bases and J by 4 bases, with 19 bases between them. The germline V gene encodes CDR1 LNHDA and CDR2 SQIVND (reference sequence).

This sequence joins TRBV6-6 and TRBJ1-1, with 7 bases that match TRBD1. There are 15 residues in the CDR3. The V segment lost 0 bases and the J segment 4 bases; nucleotides outside the gene matches: 5. Germline V gene sequence: CDR1 MNHNY, CDR2 SVGAGI (reference sequence). In DNA, the CDR3 is TGTGCCAGCAGTTACTCGACAGGGAGGAGCACTGAAGCTTTCTTT. Translating it yields CASSYSTGRSTEAFF.

The CDR3 region is CASSEVFGRWDTEAFF. The CDR3 DNA reads TGTGCCAGCAGTGAAGTCTTTGGCAGGTGGGACACTGAAGCTTTCTTT. The chain uses TRBV6-1 and TRBJ1-1; no definite D call. The CDR3 length is 16 residues. V was cut by 1 base and J by 3 bases, with 15 bases left in between. The V gene's germline CDR1 is MNHNS and CDR2 SASEGT.

This rearrangement joins TRBV28 to TRBJ1-2, with TRBD1 matching over 9 bases. Germline V lookup: CDR1 MDHEN, CDR2 SYDVKM. The trim removed 3 bases at V and 3 bases at J, leaving 2 bases unmatched. The CDR3 sequence is 14 residues long. The CDR3 is CASSLGTGYYGYTF. The CDR3 region has the DNA TGTGCCAGCAGTTTGGGGACAGGGTACTATGGCTACACCTTC.

This clone was observed a few times. This sequence joins TRBV2 and TRBJ1-4, with a tentative D call TRBD1 (5 bases). V was pared by 1 base and J by 6 bases, with 12 bases between. Germline V gene data show CDR1 as SNHLY and CDR2 as FYNNEI. The CDR3 sequence is 15 residues long. The CDR3 reads CASSEVPGGYEKLFF. Written as DNA, the CDR3 is TGTGCCAGCAGTGAAGTGCCCGGGGGGTATGAAAAACTGTTTTTT.

The chain employs TRBV19 and TRBJ2-3; D may be TRBD1 (5 bases). Trimming took 0 bases from V and 3 from J, leaving 16 bases between them. CDR1 and CDR2 from the germline V gene are LNHDA and SQIVND (reference sequence). The CDR3 is made up of 17 amino acids. The CDR3 DNA reads TGTGCCAGTAGTATAGATCGGGTGGGGCGTCGTACAGATACGCAGTATTTT. It translates to CASSIDRVGRRTDTQYF. Full variable domain (rest looked up from reference TRBV19 and TRBJ2-3): DGGITQSPKYLFRKEGQNVTLSCEQNLNHDAMYWYRQDPGQGLRLIYYSQIVNDFQKGDIAEGYSVSREKKESFPLTVTSAQKNPTAFYLCASSIDRVGRRTDTQYFGPGTRLTVL.

The rearrangement joins TRBV5-6 to TRBJ1-4, with 8 bases lining up with TRBD1. CDR1 and CDR2 from the germline V gene are SGHDT and YYEEEE. This CDR3 is built from 15 residues. After removal of 4 bases from V and 4 bases from J, the junction contained 6 bases not matched to a gene. DNA for the CDR3: TGTGCCAGCAGCACCAGACAGGGGAGTAATGAAAAACTGTTTTTT. This codes for CASSTRQGSNEKLFF.

This chain links TRBV19 with TRBJ1-4; 7 nucleotides line up with TRBD1. Per the germline V gene, CDR1 is LNHDA and CDR2 is SQIVND (reference sequence). Losses at the gene ends were 6 bases for V and 11 bases for J; bases not matched to a gene: 15. The CDR3 has 15 amino acids. The DNA for the CDR3 is TGTGCCAGTAGACCAACAGGGGTTGACATGAAGAAACTGTTTTTT. Protein product: CASRPTGVDMKKLFF.

V and J are TRBV30 and TRBJ1-4; TRBD1 is a possible D gene (6 bases). The CDR3 has 13 amino acids. Trimming removed 2 bases at V and 7 bases at J, with 11 bases between. Germline CDR1 GTSNPN, CDR2 SVGIG (reference sequence). The CDR3 DNA is TGTGCCTGGAGTTTACAGGGTGGTGAAAAACTGTTTTTT. It encodes CAWSLQGGEKLFF.

The CDR3 is CASSHFTDTQYF. The CDR3, as DNA: TGTGCCAGCAGCCACTTCACAGATACGCAGTATTTT. The chain uses TRBV7-2 and TRBJ2-3; no clear D. The CDR3 has 12 residues. V was shortened by 5 bases and J by 2 bases, with 5 bases between the two germline ends. Germline V gene sequence: CDR1 SGHTA, CDR2 FQGNSA.

The chain joins TRBV3-1 (or the pseudogene TRBV3-2) to TRBJ2-4, with D perhaps TRBD2 (5 bases). The CDR3 consists of 14 residues. The V and J ends lost 11 bases and 5 bases respectively, with 19 bases between them. Germline lookup yields CDR1 LGHDT and CDR2 YNNKEL (reference sequence). This chain's CDR3 is CASRPSGAENIQYF. The CDR3 region has the DNA TGTGCCTCCCGTCCCAGCGGAGCAGAAAACATTCAGTACTTC.

The rearrangement joins TRBV29-1 to TRBJ1-1; TRBD1 might be the D (6 bases). Germline-derived CDR1 and CDR2 are SQVTM and ANQGSEA. Trimming removed 3 bases from V and 5 bases from J, with 19 bases in between. This CDR3 comprises 15 residues. The CDR3 DNA is TGCAGCGTTGATCGAACGGGACAAATAAGAACTGAAGCTTTCTTT. Protein: CSVDRTGQIRTEAFF.

The chain carries TRBV18 and TRBJ1-3; D is perhaps TRBD1 (5 bases). The ends were cut back, 3 bases at V and 2 bases at J, with 11 bases in the middle. The germline V gene encodes CDR1 KGHSH and CDR2 LQKENI. The CDR3 consists of 15 residues. The CDR3 here is CASSPIQGTGNTIYF. CDR3 nucleotides: TGTGCCAGCTCACCCATCCAGGGTACTGGAAACACCATATATTTT.

This clone was counted between two and nine times. The V gene is TRBV19, the J gene TRBJ1-2, with D possibly TRBD1 on 6 matching bases. The CDR3 has 13 amino acids. The germline V and J ends were trimmed by 7 bases and 7 bases, with 16 bases remaining between them. Germline lookup yields CDR1 LNHDA and CDR2 SQIVND (reference sequence). The DNA for the CDR3 is TGTGCCAGTATAAAGACAGGCACGAGTGGCTACACCTTC. Encoded protein: CASIKTGTSGYTF.

The rearrangement joins TRBV19 to TRBJ1-1, with a tentative D call TRBD1 (6 bases). The CDR3 runs to 15 residues. Trimming removed 6 bases from V and 4 bases from J, with 18 bases in between. The germline gives CDR1 LNHDA, CDR2 SQIVND (reference sequence). CDR3 nucleotides: TGTGCCAGTAGCCCTGGGACGGCGACAGGCACTGAAGCTTTCTTT. It codes for CASSPGTATGTEAFF. The variable domain in full, with the rest retrieved from reference TRBV19 and TRBJ1-1, is DGGITQSPKYLFRKEGQNVTLSCEQNLNHDAMYWYRQDPGQGLRLIYYSQIVNDFQKGDIAEGYSVSREKKESFPLTVTSAQKNPTAFYLCASSPGTATGTEAFFGQGTRLTVV.

This clone was picked up a small number of times. This chain connects TRBV12-5 to TRBJ2-5, with a possible D match to TRBD2 (6 bases). In germline, CDR1 is LGHNT, CDR2 FRNRAP. V was trimmed by 5 bases and J by 5 bases, leaving 6 bases between them. The CDR3 runs 11 residues. CDR3 loop: CASGREETQYF. The CDR3 DNA follows: TGTGCTAGTGGTCGGGAGGAGACCCAGTACTTC.

The V call is TRBV6-1, the J call TRBJ2-3, with D maybe TRBD2 (6 bases). The V end lost 2 bases, the J end lost 2 bases, and 11 bases lay between the germline ends. In germline, CDR1 is MNHNS, CDR2 SASEGT. This CDR3 comprises 15 residues. CDR3 amino acids: CASSESGDHTDTQYF. The CDR3, as DNA: TGTGCCAGCAGTGAATCGGGGGATCACACAGATACGCAGTATTTT.

In DNA, the CDR3 is TGTGCCAGTACAGGCCGGGAGAACACTGAAGCTTTCTTT. This sequence encodes CASTGRENTEAFF. This chain links TRBV19 with TRBJ1-1; D call uncertain. The germline CDR1 and CDR2 sequences are LNHDA and SQIVND (reference sequence). V lost 7 bases to trimming and J lost 1 base, with 10 bases between them. The CDR3 spans 13 residues.

The chain combines TRBV19 with TRBJ2-5; D possibly corresponds to TRBD1 (6 bases). V lost 8 bases to trimming and J lost 2 bases, with 18 bases between them. CDR1 and CDR2 (germline): LNHDA, SQIVND (reference sequence). The CDR3 consists of 15 residues. Here the CDR3 reads CASSQGSIIQETQYF. The CDR3 DNA sequence: TGTGCCAGTTCCCAGGGGTCGATTATACAAGAGACCCAGTACTTC.

Here the CDR3 DNA reads TGTGCCAGTAGTATAGATCACATTTCTGAAAAACTGTTTTTT. Encoded protein: CASSIDHISEKLFF. The chain couples TRBV19 to TRBJ1-4, with D hard to call. The CDR3 covers 14 residues. Trimming took 0 bases from V and 7 from J, leaving 9 bases between them. Germline V gene data show CDR1 as LNHDA and CDR2 as SQIVND (reference sequence).

V usage is TRBV27 and J usage is TRBJ1-2; 7 bases map to TRBD1. Germline CDR1 reads MNHEY; CDR2 reads SMNVEV (reference sequence). The CDR3 runs to 15 residues. V was clipped by 5 bases and J by 5 bases; unmatched bases: 11. The CDR3 DNA sequence: TGTGCCAGCAGTGCCTTCCCGGGACAGTCATATGGCTACACCTTC. Its protein product is CASSAFPGQSYGYTF.